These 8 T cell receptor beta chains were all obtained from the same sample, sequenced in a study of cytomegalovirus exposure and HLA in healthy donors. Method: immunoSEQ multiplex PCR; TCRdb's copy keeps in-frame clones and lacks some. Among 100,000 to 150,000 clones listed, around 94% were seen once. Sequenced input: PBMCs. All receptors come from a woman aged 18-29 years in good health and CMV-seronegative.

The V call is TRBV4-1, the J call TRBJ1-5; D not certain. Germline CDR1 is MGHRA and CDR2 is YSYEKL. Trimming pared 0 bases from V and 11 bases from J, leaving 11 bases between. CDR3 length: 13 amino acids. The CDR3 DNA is TGCGCCAGCAGCCAAGACCTAAACGGAGCCCAGCATTTT. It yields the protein CASSQDLNGAQHF.

The CDR3 coding sequence is TGTGCCAGCAGAGAGCGGGGGGCTTCCTACGAGCAGTACTTC. This codes for CASRERGASYEQYF. The rearrangement links TRBV27 to TRBJ2-7; 9 nucleotides line up with TRBD2. V shed 6 bases, J shed 1 base, and the junction held 4 bases outside the gene matches. The germline V gene has CDR1 MNHEY and CDR2 SMNVEV (reference sequence). This CDR3 is 14 amino acids long.

CDR3 sequence reads: CASSPSRPNYGYTF. The CDR3, as DNA: TGTGCCAGCAGCCCGTCGAGGCCAAACTATGGCTACACCTTC. The chain employs TRBV9 and TRBJ1-2; D is unclear. CDR1 and CDR2 from the germline V gene are SGDLS and YYNGEE. This CDR3 region has 14 residues. V gave up 4 bases and J gave up 2 bases, with 12 bases separating them.

CDR3 bases: TGTGCCAGCAGCTCTGGAGCATGGACAGGGTATGGCTACACCTTC. Residues: CASSSGAWTGYGYTF. The chain carries TRBV28 and TRBJ1-2; the match to TRBD1 covers 8 bases. The CDR3 is 15 residues long. Trimming cost V 6 bases and J 5 bases; bases outside gene matches: 11. Germline-derived CDR1 and CDR2 are MDHEN and SYDVKM.

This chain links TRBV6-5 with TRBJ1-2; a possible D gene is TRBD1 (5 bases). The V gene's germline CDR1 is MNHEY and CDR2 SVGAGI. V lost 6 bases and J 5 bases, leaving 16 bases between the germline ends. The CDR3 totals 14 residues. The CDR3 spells CASSSGRVGYGYTF. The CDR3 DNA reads TGTGCCAGCAGCTCCGGCAGGGTGGGGTATGGCTACACCTTC.

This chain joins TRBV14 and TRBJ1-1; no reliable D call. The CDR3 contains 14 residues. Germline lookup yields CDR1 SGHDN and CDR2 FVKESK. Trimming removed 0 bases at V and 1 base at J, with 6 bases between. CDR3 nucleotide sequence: TGTGCCAGCAGCCAAGATGCACAGAACACTGAAGCTTTCTTT. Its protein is CASSQDAQNTEAFF.

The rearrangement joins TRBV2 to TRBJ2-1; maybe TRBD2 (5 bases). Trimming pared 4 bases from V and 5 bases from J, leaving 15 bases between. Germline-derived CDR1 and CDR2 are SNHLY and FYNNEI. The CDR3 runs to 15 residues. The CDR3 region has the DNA TGTGCCAGCAGTGCGGGGATGGTCAAGGACAATGAGCAGTTCTTC. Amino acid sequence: CASSAGMVKDNEQFF.

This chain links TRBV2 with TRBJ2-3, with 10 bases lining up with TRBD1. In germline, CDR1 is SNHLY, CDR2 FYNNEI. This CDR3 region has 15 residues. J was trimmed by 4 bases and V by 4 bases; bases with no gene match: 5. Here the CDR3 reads CASSGTGGRSDTQYF. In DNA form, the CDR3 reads TGTGCCAGCAGTGGGACAGGGGGTAGATCAGATACGCAGTATTTT.